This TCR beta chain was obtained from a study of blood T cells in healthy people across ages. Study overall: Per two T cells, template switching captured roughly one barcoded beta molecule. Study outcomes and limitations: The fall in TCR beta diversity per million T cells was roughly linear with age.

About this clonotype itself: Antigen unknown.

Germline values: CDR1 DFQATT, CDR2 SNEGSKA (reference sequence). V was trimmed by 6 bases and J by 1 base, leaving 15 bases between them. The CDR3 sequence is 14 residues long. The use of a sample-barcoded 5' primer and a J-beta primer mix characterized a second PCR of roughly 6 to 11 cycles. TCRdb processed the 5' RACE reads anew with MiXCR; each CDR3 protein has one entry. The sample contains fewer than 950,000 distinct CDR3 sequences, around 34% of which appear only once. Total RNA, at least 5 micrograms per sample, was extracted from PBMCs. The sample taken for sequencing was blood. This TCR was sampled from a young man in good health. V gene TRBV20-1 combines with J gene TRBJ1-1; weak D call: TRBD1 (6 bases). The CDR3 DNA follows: TGCAGTGCCACGGTCGGACAGAAGAACACTGAAGCTTTCTTT. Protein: CSATVGQKNTEAFF.